One and the same sample provided the 5 T cell receptor beta chains below, sequenced in a study of metastatic and nonmetastatic thyroid tumors. No patient received treatment before thyroid surgery. TCRdb re-called the PCR reads with MiXCR. The table includes 25,000 to 35,000 clones, 15% to 20% detected once. The sample was blood. The receptors derive from a female donor with papillary thyroid cancer or a benign thyroid nodule (not recorded which). Some clones in this sample may be carry-over from other donors' samples.

This clone was counted ten times or more. The chain uses TRBV20-1 and TRBJ2-7, with D unresolved. V was clipped by 0 bases and J by 5 bases, with 8 bases between them. The CDR3 spans 12 residues. Germline V CDR1 and CDR2: DFQATT, SNEGSKA (reference sequence). The CDR3 region has the DNA TGCAGTGCTAGAGATTCGTCCGACGAGCAGTACTTC. It yields the protein CSARDSSDEQYF.

As regards this clone: One end of the junction varies from germline; a read error may be responsible. The rearrangement joins TRBV11-2 to TRBJ2-1, with 8 positions matching TRBD2. This CDR3 comprises 18 residues. The germline V gene has CDR1 SGHAT and CDR2 FQNNGV. The CDR3 nucleotides read TGTGCCGGCAGCTTAGGGTGGCTAGCGGGTAGAACCTACAATGAGCAGTTCTTC. It encodes CAGSLGWLAGRTYNEQFF.

This clone was seen at least ten times. The CDR3 bases are TGTGCCAGCAGCCCTGTATTCCGGGACGGAAACTACGAGCAGTACTTC. It is translated as CASSPVFRDGNYEQYF. The V gene is TRBV11-2, the J gene TRBJ2-7; possibly TRBD1 or TRBD2 for D (5 bases each). This CDR3 region has 16 residues. CDR1 is SGHAT, CDR2 FQNNGV, per germline. The ends were cut back, 5 bases at V and 3 bases at J, with 20 bases in the middle.

This clone was counted at least ten times. Other DNA sequences in this specimen translate into the identical CDR3. V usage is TRBV6-5 and J usage is TRBJ2-7, with D perhaps TRBD2 (5 bases). V was cut by 0 bases and J by 5 bases, with 11 bases left in between. This CDR3 is built from 14 residues. From germline, CDR1 is MNHEY and CDR2 SVGAGI. The CDR3 nucleotides are TGTGCCAGCAGTTACTCGCCGGGAAGGGACGAGCAGTACTTC. Amino acid sequence: CASSYSPGRDEQYF.

This clone was detected ten times or more. The genes are TRBV28 and TRBJ1-2, with D maybe TRBD1 (5 bases). Germline CDR1 MDHEN, CDR2 SYDVKM. This CDR3 contains 15 residues. The V end lost 7 bases, the J end lost 1 base, and 16 bases lay between the germline ends. CDR3 bases: TGTGCCAGCATCCTGGGGGGGGGAAGTAACTATGGCTACACCTTC. Amino acids: CASILGGGSNYGYTF.